Below, 27 T cell receptor beta chains from the same sample are listed, as sequenced in a study of OX40 agonist ivuxolimab in advanced cancers. Sequenced by immunoSEQ multiplex PCR; TCRdb stores in-frame clones only, minus some. In the table there are fewer than 80,000 clones, roughly 88% of which are singletons. This specimen consisted of CD4+ or CD8+ T cells sorted from blood, obtained in a trial of the OX40 agonist ivuxolimab. The receptor set was obtained from an adult with an advanced solid tumor such as melanoma, head and neck, liver or kidney cancer.

The rearrangement uses TRBV10-1 and TRBJ2-7; unclear D gene. CDR3 length: 12 amino acids. Germline lookup yields CDR1 WNHNN and CDR2 SYGVQD (reference sequence). V was pared by 3 bases and J by 9 bases, with 12 bases between. DNA for the CDR3: TGCGCCAGCAGTGACGGTTTGGAGCGGCAGTACTTC. Translated, it gives CASSDGLERQYF.

This sequence joins TRBV18 and TRBJ1-3; no definite D call. V shed 7 bases and J shed 2 bases, with 9 bases lying between them. This CDR3 contains 13 residues. Per the germline V gene, CDR1 is KGHSH and CDR2 is LQKENI. CDR3 protein: CASFESTGNTIYF. Written as DNA, the CDR3 is TGTGCCAGCTTCGAGAGCACTGGAAACACCATATATTTT.

The rearrangement links TRBV7-9 to TRBJ2-1, with 9 bases matching TRBD1. Germline loops: CDR1 SEHNR, CDR2 FQNEAQ (reference sequence). The CDR3 has 16 residues. Trimming cost V 3 bases and J 9 bases; bases outside gene matches: 12. The CDR3 bases are TGTGCCAGCAGCTTGGGGACAGGGACTACTGAGGGTGAGCAGTTCTTC. Translation gives CASSLGTGTTEGEQFF.

V and J are TRBV7-2 and TRBJ2-2, with 8 bases that match TRBD2. CDR1 SGHTA and CDR2 FQGNSA come from the germline V gene. The CDR3 length is 16 residues. V lost 5 bases, J lost 1 base, and 6 bases stayed unmatched. DNA for the CDR3: TGTGCCAGCAGCCTCGGACTAGCACAGAACACCGGGGAGCTGTTTTTT. This encodes CASSLGLAQNTGELFF.

The genes are TRBV5-5 and TRBJ2-5, with D perhaps TRBD2 (5 bases). The J call may be mistaken, given a closer DNA end match to TRBJ2-7. Per the germline V gene, CDR1 is SGHKS and CDR2 is YYEKEE (reference sequence). The CDR3 is 14 residues long. The DNA for the CDR3 is TGTGCCAGCAGTCACTATTCGGGGTTCGACGAGCAGTACTTC. Its protein product is CASSHYSGFDEQYF.

The chain is built from TRBV7-2 and TRBJ1-1; D remains ambiguous. The ends were cut back, 5 bases at V and 7 bases at J, with 11 bases in the middle. The V gene's germline CDR1 is SGHTA and CDR2 FQGNSA. The CDR3 consists of 12 residues. The CDR3 nucleotides read TGTGCCAGCAGCCCTACCAGGAATGAAGCTTTCTTT. Translated: CASSPTRNEAFF.

This sequence joins TRBV6-5 and TRBJ1-2; no firm D call. The V and J ends lost 2 bases and 7 bases respectively, with 11 bases between them. The CDR3 length is 13 residues. CDR1 MNHEY and CDR2 SVGAGI come from the germline V gene. Here the CDR3 reads CASSYQNLGGYTF. The CDR3 DNA reads as TGTGCCAGCAGTTACCAGAACTTGGGTGGCTACACCTTC.

This sequence joins TRBV10-2 and TRBJ2-1; TRBD2 aligns across 12 bases. This CDR3 spans 17 amino acids. Germline-derived CDR1 and CDR2 are WSHSY and SAAADI. V was pared by 3 bases and J by 7 bases, with 10 bases of the junction left unmatched. The CDR3 DNA reads as TGCGCCAGCAGTGAAACGAGACTAGCGGGAGCTCGGAATGAGCAGTTCTTC. It is translated as CASSETRLAGARNEQFF.

The chain carries TRBV5-8 and TRBJ1-4; D not resolved. Trimming left V 4 bases short and J 4 bases short, with 17 bases between. The CDR3 is 16 amino acids. From germline, CDR1 is SGHTS and CDR2 YDEGEE. Here the CDR3 reads CASSPRGVRGNEKLFF. The CDR3 DNA sequence: TGTGCCAGCAGCCCCCGCGGAGTGCGGGGTAATGAAAAACTGTTTTTT.

The chain uses TRBV18 and TRBJ2-1; 10 bases line up with TRBD2. The CDR3 sequence is 15 residues long. The germline gives CDR1 KGHSH, CDR2 LQKENI. The junction had 4 bases not matched to a gene; V was cut back by 3 bases and J by 5 bases. CDR3 in amino acids: CASSPRTSGDNEQFF. CDR3 DNA sequence: TGTGCCAGCTCACCTAGGACTAGCGGAGACAATGAGCAGTTCTTC.

The chain couples TRBV18 to TRBJ2-3; the D gene is possibly TRBD2 (6 bases). Germline CDR1 KGHSH, CDR2 LQKENI. Trimming shortened V by 0 bases and J by 2 bases, and 9 bases separated the two germline ends. The CDR3 is made up of 15 amino acids. The CDR3 reads CASSPPGSLTDTQYF. CDR3 DNA: TGTGCCAGCTCACCACCCGGGAGCCTCACAGATACGCAGTATTTT.

In its sample, this clone was seen a few times. This chain uses TRBV5-1 with TRBJ2-3, with a possible D match to TRBD2 (6 bases). The CDR3 has 15 amino acids. Germline CDR1 and CDR2: SGHRS and YFSETQ. Trimming left V 4 bases short and J 4 bases short, with 16 bases between. As DNA, the CDR3 is TGCGCCAGCAGCCCGCAGGGACTCGGGGCAGATACGCAGTATTTT. It specifies CASSPQGLGADTQYF.

The rearrangement joins TRBV19 to TRBJ2-5; TRBD2 agrees at 8 bases. Germline CDR1 is LNHDA and CDR2 is SQIVND (reference sequence). V was clipped by 8 bases and J by 5 bases; unmatched bases: 13. This CDR3 spans 15 amino acids. The CDR3 protein is CASAMAAGVVETQYF. Here the CDR3 DNA reads TGTGCCAGTGCCATGGCAGCGGGGGTGGTGGAGACCCAGTACTTC.

This clone was observed a few times. This rearrangement joins TRBV27 to TRBJ1-4; D gene uncertain. This CDR3 is 14 amino acids long. The germline gives CDR1 MNHEY, CDR2 SMNVEV (reference sequence). V gave up 4 bases and J gave up 4 bases, with 10 bases separating them. The CDR3 nucleotides read TGTGCCAGCAGTTCTAACCGTAATAATGAAAAACTGTTTTTT. Its protein product is CASSSNRNNEKLFF.

The chain has TRBV11-2 and TRBJ2-1; no firm D call. Germline V CDR1 and CDR2: SGHAT, FQNNGV. V shed 7 bases and J shed 1 base, with 11 bases lying between them. The CDR3 is made up of 14 amino acids. The CDR3 is CASTLEVSYNEQFF. Written as DNA, the CDR3 is TGTGCCAGCACCCTAGAGGTGTCCTACAATGAGCAGTTCTTC. Combining the CDR3 with reference TRBV11-2 and TRBJ2-1 gives the whole variable domain EAGVAQSPRYKIIEKRQSVAFWCNPISGHATLYWYQQILGQGPKLLIQFQNNGVVDDSQLPKDRFSAERLKGVDSTLKIQPAKLEDSAVYLCASTLEVSYNEQFFGPGTRLTVL.

This chain connects TRBV23-1 to TRBJ1-5; D remains ambiguous. TRBV23-1 falls under the ORF class, with uncertain function. The CDR3 is 17 residues long. Trimming removed 0 bases at V and 0 bases at J, with 12 bases between. CDR3 residues: CASSQSKHPYSNQPQHF. CDR3 nucleotide sequence: TGCGCCAGCAGTCAATCGAAACACCCATATAGCAATCAGCCCCAGCATTTT.

This clone was detected a few times. The V call is TRBV5-1, the J call TRBJ1-2; 11 bases are shared with TRBD1. Per germline, CDR1 SGHRS and CDR2 YFSETQ. CDR3 length: 15 residues. Germline trimming cut 0 bases from V and 7 bases from J; bases unmatched to any gene: 5. CDR3 amino acids: CASSLDGQGAGGYTF. DNA of the CDR3: TGCGCCAGCAGCTTGGATGGACAGGGGGCCGGTGGCTACACCTTC.

The chain is built from TRBV21-1 and TRBJ2-7; no DNA check was done on the table's D call, TRBD1. TRBV21-1 is a pseudogene segment. The CDR3 length is 13 residues. The CDR3 DNA is TGTGCCAGCCGAGACAGGGGAGAGTACGAGCAGTACTTC. Translated, it gives CASRDRGEYEQYF.

V and J are TRBV6-4 and TRBJ1-2; no clear D gene. V lost 8 bases, J lost 4 bases, and 26 bases lay in between. The germline V gene has CDR1 MRHNA and CDR2 SNTAGT. The CDR3 loop spans 17 amino acids. The CDR3 sequence: CASLSPLSPLSGYGYTF. Written as DNA, the CDR3 is TGTGCCAGCCTGAGCCCTTTGTCCCCGCTGTCAGGCTATGGCTACACCTTC.

This rearrangement joins TRBV4-1 to TRBJ2-5; a weak D match, TRBD2 (7 bases). Matching the DNA end better, TRBJ2-7 makes the J call doubtful. The CDR3 runs 16 residues. The germline CDR1 and CDR2 sequences are MGHRA and YSYEKL. The CDR3 DNA reads TGCGCCAGCAGACCAGACCGGGGGGCCTTCCCCTACGAGCAGTACTTC. Its translation is CASRPDRGAFPYEQYF.

With regard to this clone: Likely a read error: the CDR3 ends without its conserved phenylalanine or tryptophan. The CDR3 loop reads CASSEGQPPITYGYTL. In nucleotides, the CDR3 is TGTGCCAGCAGCGAGGGACAGCCACCCATAACCTATGGCTACACCCTC. This chain uses TRBV5-6 with TRBJ1-2; 7 nucleotides line up with TRBD1. The CDR3 spans 16 residues. Germline CDR1 reads SGHDT; CDR2 reads YYEEEE. J gave up 4 bases and V 4 bases, and 13 bases lay outside the gene matches.

This chain joins TRBV7-9 and TRBJ1-1; D perhaps matches TRBD1 (6 bases). Looked up from germline, CDR1 is SEHNR and CDR2 is FQNEAQ (reference sequence). The ends were cut back, 1 base at V and 3 bases at J, with 12 bases in the middle. This CDR3 is built from 15 residues. This chain's CDR3 is CASSLGGQTYTEAFF. CDR3 DNA sequence: TGTGCCAGCAGCTTAGGAGGACAGACCTACACTGAAGCTTTCTTT. The full variable domain, in which reference TRBV7-9 and TRBJ1-1 provide the parts outside the CDR3, is DTGVSQNPRHKITKRGQNVTFRCDPISEHNRLYWYRQTLGQGPEFLTYFQNEAQLEKSRLLSDRFSAERPKGSFSTLEIQRTEQGDSAMYLCASSLGGQTYTEAFFGQGTRLTVV.

For this clone: A junction end diverges from the germline sequence, so it may reflect a read error. The chain combines TRBV10-2 with TRBJ2-3; D ambiguous. The germline V gene has CDR1 WSHSY and CDR2 SAAADI. The CDR3 extends over 13 amino acids. CDR3 nucleotide sequence: TGCGCCAGCAGTCTTGCCACACAAGATAGGCAGTATTTT. It translates to CASSLATQDRQYF.

The V call is TRBV4-1, the J call TRBJ2-1; D unresolved. Trimming shortened V by 0 bases and J by 4 bases, and 4 bases separated the two germline ends. CDR3 size: 13 residues. Per the germline V gene, CDR1 is MGHRA and CDR2 is YSYEKL. This CDR3 reads CASSQDLYNEQFF. CDR3 DNA: TGCGCCAGCAGCCAAGATTTGTACAATGAGCAGTTCTTC.

The V call is TRBV5-5, the J call TRBJ2-2; the match to TRBD2 covers 12 bases. V dropped 4 bases and J dropped 8; count of bases not matched to a gene: 12. CDR1 SGHKS and CDR2 YYEKEE come from the germline V gene (reference sequence). The CDR3 has 17 amino acids. The CDR3 spells CASSPFPSGGAGGELFF. The CDR3 nucleotides are TGTGCCAGCAGCCCCTTTCCTAGCGGGGGGGCTGGGGGGGAGCTGTTTTTT.

This clone occurred a few times. V gene TRBV2 combines with J gene TRBJ1-1; D gene uncertain. Germline V gene lookup returns CDR1 SNHLY and CDR2 FYNNEI. There are 14 residues in the CDR3. Deletions cut 0 bases from V and 1 base from J, with 6 bases between. The DNA of the CDR3 is TGTGCCAGCAGTGAAGCGCTTCGGAACACTGAAGCTTTCTTT. This codes for CASSEALRNTEAFF.

CDR3 in amino acids: CASSIQQNYGYTF. The CDR3 DNA is TGTGCCAGCAGTATTCAACAGAACTATGGCTACACCTTC. V usage is TRBV6-6 and J usage is TRBJ1-2; D uncertain. CDR1 and CDR2 from the germline V gene are MNHNY and SVGAGI (reference sequence). The V end lost 5 bases, the J end lost 2 bases, and 9 bases lay between the germline ends. This CDR3 contains 13 residues.